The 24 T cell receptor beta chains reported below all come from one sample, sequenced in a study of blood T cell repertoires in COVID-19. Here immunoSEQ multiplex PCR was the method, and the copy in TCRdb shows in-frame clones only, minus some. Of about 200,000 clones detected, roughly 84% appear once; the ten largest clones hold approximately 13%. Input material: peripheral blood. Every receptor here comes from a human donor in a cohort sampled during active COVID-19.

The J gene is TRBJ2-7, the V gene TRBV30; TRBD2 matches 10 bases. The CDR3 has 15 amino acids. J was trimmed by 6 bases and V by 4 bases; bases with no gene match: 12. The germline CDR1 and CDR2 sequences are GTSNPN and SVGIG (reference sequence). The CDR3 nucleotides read TGTGCCTGGACCAAAGCGGGGGGGCGTTTTGTCGAGCAGTACTTC. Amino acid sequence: CAWTKAGGRFVEQYF.

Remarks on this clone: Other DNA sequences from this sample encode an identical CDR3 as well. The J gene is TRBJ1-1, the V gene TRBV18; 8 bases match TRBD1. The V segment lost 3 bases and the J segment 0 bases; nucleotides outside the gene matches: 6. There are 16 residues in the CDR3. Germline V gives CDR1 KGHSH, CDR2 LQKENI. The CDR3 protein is CASSPGTGNMNTEAFF. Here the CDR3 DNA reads TGTGCCAGCTCACCCGGGACAGGTAACATGAACACTGAAGCTTTCTTT.

CDR3 DNA sequence: TGTGCCAGCAGCGGGGCTAGCGGGAGGGCCAATGAGCAGTTCTTC. Residues: CASSGASGRANEQFF. The chain has TRBV6-5 and TRBJ2-1; 12 positions agree with TRBD2. J was trimmed by 6 bases and V by 6 bases; bases with no gene match: 6. The CDR3 runs to 15 residues. The germline V gene encodes CDR1 MNHEY and CDR2 SVGAGI.

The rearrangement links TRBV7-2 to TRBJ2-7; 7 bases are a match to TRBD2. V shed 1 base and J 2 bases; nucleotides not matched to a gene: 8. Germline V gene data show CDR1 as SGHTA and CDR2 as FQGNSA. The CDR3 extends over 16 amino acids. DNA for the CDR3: TGTGCCAGCAGCTTAGGAGGCGGGAGTAAGGCCTACGAGCAGTACTTC. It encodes CASSLGGGSKAYEQYF.

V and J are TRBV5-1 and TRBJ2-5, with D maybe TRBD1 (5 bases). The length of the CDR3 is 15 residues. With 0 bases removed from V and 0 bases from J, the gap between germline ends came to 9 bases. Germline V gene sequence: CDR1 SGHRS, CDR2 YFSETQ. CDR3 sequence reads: CASSLDRPYQETQYF. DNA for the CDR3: TGCGCCAGCAGCTTGGACAGGCCGTACCAAGAGACCCAGTACTTC. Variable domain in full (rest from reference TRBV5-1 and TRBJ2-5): KAGVTQTPRYLIKTRGQQVTLSCSPISGHRSVSWYQQTPGQGLQFLFEYFSETQRNKGNFPGRFSGRQFSNSRSEMNVSTLELGDSALYLCASSLDRPYQETQYFGPGTRLLVL.

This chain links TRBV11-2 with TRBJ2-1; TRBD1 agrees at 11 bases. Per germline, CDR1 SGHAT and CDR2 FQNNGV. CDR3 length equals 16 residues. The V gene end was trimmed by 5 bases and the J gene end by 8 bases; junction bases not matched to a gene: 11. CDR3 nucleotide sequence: TGTGCCAGCAGCCAACTCCGGGACAGGGGGGTTTATGAGCAGTTCTTC. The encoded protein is CASSQLRDRGVYEQFF.

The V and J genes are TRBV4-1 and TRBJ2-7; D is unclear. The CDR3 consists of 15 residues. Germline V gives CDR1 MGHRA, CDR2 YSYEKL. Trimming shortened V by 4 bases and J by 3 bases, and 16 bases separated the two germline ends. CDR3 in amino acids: CASSPGEARSYEQYF. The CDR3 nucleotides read TGCGCCAGCAGCCCCGGAGAGGCGAGGAGCTACGAGCAGTACTTC.

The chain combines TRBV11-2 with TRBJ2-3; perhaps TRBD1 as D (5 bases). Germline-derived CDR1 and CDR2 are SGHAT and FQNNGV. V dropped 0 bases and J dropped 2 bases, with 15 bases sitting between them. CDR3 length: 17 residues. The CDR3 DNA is TGTGCCAGCAGCTTAGATAGGGCAGGGCGGCCCACAGATACGCAGTATTTT. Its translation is CASSLDRAGRPTDTQYF.

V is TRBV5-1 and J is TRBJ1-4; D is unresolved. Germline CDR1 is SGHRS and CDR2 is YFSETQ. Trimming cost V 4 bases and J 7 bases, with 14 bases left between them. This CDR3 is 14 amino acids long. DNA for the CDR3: TGCGCCAGCAGCCCAGGAGCCGGAGGTGAAAAACTGTTTTTT. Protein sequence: CASSPGAGGEKLFF.

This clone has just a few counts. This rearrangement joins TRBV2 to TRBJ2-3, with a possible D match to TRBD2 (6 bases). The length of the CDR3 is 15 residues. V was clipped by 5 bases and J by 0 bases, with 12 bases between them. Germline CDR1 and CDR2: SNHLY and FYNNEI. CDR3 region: CASSPGTASTDTQYF. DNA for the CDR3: TGTGCCAGCAGTCCCGGGACTGCGAGCACAGATACGCAGTATTTT.

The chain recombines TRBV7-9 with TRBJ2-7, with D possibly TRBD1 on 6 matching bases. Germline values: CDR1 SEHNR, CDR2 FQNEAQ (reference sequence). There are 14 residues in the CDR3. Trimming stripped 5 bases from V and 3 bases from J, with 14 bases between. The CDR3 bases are TGTGCCAGCAGCCCCCCCCAGGGGAACTACGAGCAGTACTTC. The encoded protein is CASSPPQGNYEQYF.

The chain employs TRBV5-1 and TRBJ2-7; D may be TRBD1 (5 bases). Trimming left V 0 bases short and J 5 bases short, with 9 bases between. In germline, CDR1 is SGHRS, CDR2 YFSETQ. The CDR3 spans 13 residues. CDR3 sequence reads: CASSLDRFDEQYF. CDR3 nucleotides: TGCGCCAGCAGCTTGGACAGGTTCGACGAGCAGTACTTC.

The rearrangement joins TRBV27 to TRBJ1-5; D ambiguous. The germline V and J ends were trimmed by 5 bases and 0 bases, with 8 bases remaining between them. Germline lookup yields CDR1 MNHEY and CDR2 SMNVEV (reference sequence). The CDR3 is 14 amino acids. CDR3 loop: CASSTRDSNQPQHF. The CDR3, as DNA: TGTGCCAGCAGTACCCGGGATAGCAATCAGCCCCAGCATTTT.

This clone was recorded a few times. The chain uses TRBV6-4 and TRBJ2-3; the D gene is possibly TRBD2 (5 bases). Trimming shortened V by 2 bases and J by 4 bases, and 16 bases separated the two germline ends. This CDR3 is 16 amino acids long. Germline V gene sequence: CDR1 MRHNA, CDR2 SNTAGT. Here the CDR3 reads CASSDGLAPKADTQYF. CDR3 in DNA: TGTGCCAGCAGTGACGGGCTAGCCCCTAAAGCAGATACGCAGTATTTT.

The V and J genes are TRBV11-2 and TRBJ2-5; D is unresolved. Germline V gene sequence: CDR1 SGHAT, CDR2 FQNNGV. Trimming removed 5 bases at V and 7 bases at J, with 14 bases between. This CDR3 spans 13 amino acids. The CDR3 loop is CASSPWSVGTQYF. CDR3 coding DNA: TGTGCCAGCAGCCCCTGGTCGGTTGGGACCCAGTACTTC. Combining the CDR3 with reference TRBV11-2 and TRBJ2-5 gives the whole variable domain EAGVAQSPRYKIIEKRQSVAFWCNPISGHATLYWYQQILGQGPKLLIQFQNNGVVDDSQLPKDRFSAERLKGVDSTLKIQPAKLEDSAVYLCASSPWSVGTQYFGPGTRLLVL.

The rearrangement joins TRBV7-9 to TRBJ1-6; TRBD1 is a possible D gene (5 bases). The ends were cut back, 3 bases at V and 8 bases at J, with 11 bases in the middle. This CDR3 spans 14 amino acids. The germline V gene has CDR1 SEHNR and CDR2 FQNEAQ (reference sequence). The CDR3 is CASSFSLRDSPLHF. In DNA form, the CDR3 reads TGTGCCAGCAGCTTTTCCCTCAGGGATTCACCCCTCCACTTT.

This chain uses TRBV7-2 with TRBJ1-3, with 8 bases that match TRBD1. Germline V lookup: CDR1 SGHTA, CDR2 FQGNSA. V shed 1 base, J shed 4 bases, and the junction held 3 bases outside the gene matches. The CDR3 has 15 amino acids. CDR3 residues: CASSLGGTGGNTIYF. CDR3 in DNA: TGTGCCAGCAGCTTAGGGGGGACAGGCGGAAACACCATATATTTT.

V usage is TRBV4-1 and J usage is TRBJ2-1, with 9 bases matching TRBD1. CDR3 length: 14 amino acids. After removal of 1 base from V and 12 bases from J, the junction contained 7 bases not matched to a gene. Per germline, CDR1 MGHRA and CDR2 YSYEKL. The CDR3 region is CASSQGTTGGGQFF. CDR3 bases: TGCGCCAGCAGCCAAGGGACGACAGGGGGTGGGCAGTTCTTC.

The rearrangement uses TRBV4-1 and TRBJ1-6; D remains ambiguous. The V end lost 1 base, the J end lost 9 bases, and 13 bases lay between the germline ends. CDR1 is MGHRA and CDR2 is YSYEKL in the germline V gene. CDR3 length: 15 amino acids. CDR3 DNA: TGCGCCAGCAGCCAAGTGAGGGAGTTTAGTTCACCCCTCCACTTT. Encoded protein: CASSQVREFSSPLHF.

The CDR3, as DNA: TGTGCCAGCAGCTTAGGAGGGACAGGGGGCGGAGAGACCCAGTACTTC. Translation: CASSLGGTGGGETQYF. The chain links TRBV7-2 to TRBJ2-5; 12 bases are a match to TRBD1. CDR1 and CDR2 from the germline V gene are SGHTA and FQGNSA. The trim removed 1 base at V and 4 bases at J, leaving 4 bases unmatched. The CDR3 runs to 16 residues.

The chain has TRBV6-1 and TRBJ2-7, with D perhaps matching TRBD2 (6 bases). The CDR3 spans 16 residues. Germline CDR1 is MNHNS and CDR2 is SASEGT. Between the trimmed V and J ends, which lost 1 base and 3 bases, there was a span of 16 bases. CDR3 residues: CASSEVLWGGHYEQYF. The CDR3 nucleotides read TGTGCCAGCAGTGAAGTCCTATGGGGAGGCCACTACGAGCAGTACTTC.

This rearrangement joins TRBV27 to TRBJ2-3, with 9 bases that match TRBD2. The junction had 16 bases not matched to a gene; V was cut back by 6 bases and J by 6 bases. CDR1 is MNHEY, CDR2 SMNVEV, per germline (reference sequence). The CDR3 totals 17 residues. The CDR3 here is CASRAGGRREFKDTQYF. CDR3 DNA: TGTGCCAGCAGAGCGGGGGGTAGAAGGGAGTTTAAGGATACGCAGTATTTT.

The CDR3 is CASSIRIGGNTIYF. CDR3 coding DNA: TGTGCCAGTAGTATACGCATCGGTGGAAACACCATATATTTT. The chain links TRBV19 to TRBJ1-3; D not resolved. The CDR3 has 14 residues. Trimming stripped 2 bases from V and 3 bases from J, with 8 bases between. In germline, CDR1 is LNHDA, CDR2 SQIVND (reference sequence).

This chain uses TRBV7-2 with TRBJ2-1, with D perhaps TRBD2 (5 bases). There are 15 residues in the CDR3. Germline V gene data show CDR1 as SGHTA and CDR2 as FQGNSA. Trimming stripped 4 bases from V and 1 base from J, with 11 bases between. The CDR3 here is CASSSDYGSYNEQFF. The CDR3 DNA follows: TGTGCCAGCAGCTCCGACTATGGGTCCTACAATGAGCAGTTCTTC.